A selection of T cell receptor beta chains follows, all from one sample in a study of human CD8 memory T cell subsets. TCRdb reprocessed the 5' RACE reads; each CDR3 protein has one entry and no DNA is given. In total, the table holds about 10,000 distinct CDR3 sequences. The sequenced material came from CD8+ T cells from PBMCs. The receptors originated from a human donor in good health. The CDR3 runs from the conserved cysteine through the conserved F or W. A row's size may be missing; if present it is once, few, many or a size class.

clone_size: -
j_call: TRBJ1-1
v_call: TRBV28
cdr3_aa: CASKRSTEAFF

clone_size: -
j_call: TRBJ2-7
v_call: TRBV4-1
cdr3_aa: CASSPGQGGYEQYF

clone_size: -
j_call: TRBJ2-3
v_call: TRBV13
cdr3_aa: CASSRPPDLSGHDYTDTQYF

clone_size: -
j_call: TRBJ2-5
v_call: TRBV7-9
cdr3_aa: CASSSQGWETQYF

clone_size: -
j_call: TRBJ2-7
v_call: TRBV28
cdr3_aa: CASRSVYEQYF

clone_size: -
j_call: TRBJ2-1
v_call: TRBV20-1
cdr3_aa: CSARDLTGGPREQFF

clone_size: medium-sized
j_call: TRBJ2-7
v_call: TRBV2
cdr3_aa: CASSEGPSPSYEQYF

clone_size: medium-sized
j_call: TRBJ2-3
v_call: TRBV7-9
cdr3_aa: CASSPSGRGDTQYF

clone_size: medium-sized
j_call: TRBJ1-6
v_call: TRBV20-1
cdr3_aa: CSASRNRGRTLHF

clone_size: -
j_call: TRBJ2-7
v_call: TRBV6-6
cdr3_aa: CASSIRDRGAYEQYF

clone_size: -
j_call: TRBJ1-2
v_call: TRBV10-2
cdr3_aa: CASTRDSADYGYTF

clone_size: -
j_call: TRBJ2-1
v_call: TRBV5-6
cdr3_aa: CASSIPGQGGNEQFF

clone_size: -
j_call: TRBJ2-7
v_call: TRBV28
cdr3_aa: CASLTSRLAGGEQYF

clone_size: -
j_call: TRBJ1-5
v_call: TRBV9
cdr3_aa: CASSVGNQPQHF

clone_size: -
j_call: TRBJ2-1
v_call: TRBV5-4
cdr3_aa: CASRSGDHNEQFF

clone_size: -
j_call: TRBJ2-7
v_call: TRBV11-3
cdr3_aa: CASSLRGLSYEQYF

clone_size: -
j_call: TRBJ2-1
v_call: TRBV7-9
cdr3_aa: CASSLKGASEQFF

clone_size: -
j_call: TRBJ1-5
v_call: TRBV28
cdr3_aa: CASGFSPPEGDQPQHF

clone_size: -
j_call: TRBJ2-2
v_call: TRBV20-1
cdr3_aa: CSAALLQANTGELFF

clone_size: -
j_call: TRBJ1-4
v_call: TRBV6-5
cdr3_aa: CASSSGQSPSEKLFF

clone_size: -
j_call: TRBJ1-1
v_call: TRBV4-2
cdr3_aa: CASSHRQALEGTEAFF

clone_size: -
j_call: TRBJ2-1
v_call: TRBV13
cdr3_aa: CASSLSLRATEQFF

clone_size: -
j_call: TRBJ1-6
v_call: TRBV28
cdr3_aa: CASTGHNHSPLHF

clone_size: -
j_call: TRBJ2-3
v_call: TRBV7-9
cdr3_aa: CASSLGTSGGAPGDTQYF

clone_size: large
j_call: TRBJ2-1
v_call: TRBV6-5
cdr3_aa: CASSYSLADRGRNEQFF

clone_size: -
j_call: TRBJ2-1
v_call: TRBV15
cdr3_aa: CATSRGAGPMNEQFF

clone_size: -
j_call: TRBJ2-1
v_call: TRBV18
cdr3_aa: CASSPEVEQFF

clone_size: -
j_call: TRBJ2-2
v_call: TRBV4-2
cdr3_aa: CASSQASPTNTGELFF

clone_size: -
j_call: TRBJ2-1
v_call: TRBV2
cdr3_aa: CASSVYLAGSRLSSYNEQFF

clone_size: -
j_call: TRBJ1-1
v_call: TRBV11-2
cdr3_aa: CASSPGLGTEAFF

clone_size: -
j_call: TRBJ2-3
v_call: TRBV19
cdr3_aa: CASNKDRAYDTQYF